Described below is a single T cell receptor (beta chain) sequence and its context. What it recognizes is unknown. This sample is drawn from a study of cytomegalovirus exposure and HLA in healthy donors. The PCR used 60 Vbeta and 13 Jbeta primers. TCRdb's table, derived via immunoSEQ multiplex PCR, lists solely in-frame clones and lacks some. In the table there are around 84,000 clones, less than 80% of which are singletons. Study-level results: The study flagged some 170 TCR beta chains as cytomegalovirus-associated.

CDR1 and CDR2 from the germline V gene are MNHEY and SVGAGI. The junction had 2 bases not matched to a gene; V was cut back by 8 bases and J by 3 bases. The CDR3 totals 13 residues. Material for sequencing was PBMCs. This sequence was found in a human donor in good health. The chain has TRBV6-5 and TRBJ2-3, with 10 bases identical to TRBD2. The CDR3 loop reads CASSAGGTDTQYF. The CDR3 coding sequence is TGTGCCAGCTCAGCGGGGGGGACAGATACGCAGTATTTT.